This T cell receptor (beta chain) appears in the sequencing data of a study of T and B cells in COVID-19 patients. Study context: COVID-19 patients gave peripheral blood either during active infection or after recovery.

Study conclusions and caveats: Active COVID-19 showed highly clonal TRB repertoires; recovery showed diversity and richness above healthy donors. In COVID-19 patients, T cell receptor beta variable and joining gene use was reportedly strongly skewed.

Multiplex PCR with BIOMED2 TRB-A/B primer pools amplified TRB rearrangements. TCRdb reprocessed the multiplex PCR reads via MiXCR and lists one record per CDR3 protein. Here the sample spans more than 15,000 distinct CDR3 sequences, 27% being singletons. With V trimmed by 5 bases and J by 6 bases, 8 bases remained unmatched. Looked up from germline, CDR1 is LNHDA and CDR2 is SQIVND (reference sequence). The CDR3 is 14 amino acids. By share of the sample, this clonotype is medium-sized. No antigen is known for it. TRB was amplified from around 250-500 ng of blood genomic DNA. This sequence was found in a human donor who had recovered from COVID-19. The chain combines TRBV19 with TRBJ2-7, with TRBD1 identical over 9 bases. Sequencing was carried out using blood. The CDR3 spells CASSPRDREIEQYF. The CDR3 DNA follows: TGTGCCAGTAGTCCCCGGGACAGGGAAATCGAGCAGTACTTC.